This T cell receptor beta chain originates from a study of T cells in Graves' hyperthyroidism and ophthalmopathy. Study information: Pretreatment peripheral blood was obtained at initial diagnosis.

At least ten counts were recorded for this clonotype. There were TCR beta CDR3 regions amplified from RNA transcripts. The TCR CDR3 was amplified in a first-round RT-PCR using the HTBI primer set. Each CDR3 protein is one row after TCRdb ran MiXCR on the multiplex PCR reads. This table has hundreds of thousands of distinct CDR3 sequences, 11% to 15% appearing once. The CDR3 has 16 residues. Germline V gene data show CDR1 as SGHAT and CDR2 as FQNNGV. The junction had 9 bases not matched to a gene; V was cut back by 4 bases and J by 1 base. The rearrangement uses TRBV11-2 and TRBJ1-1; 7 positions agree with TRBD1. The sample comprised blood. This TCR derives from a woman aged 18-35 years with Graves' hyperthyroidism. The CDR3 loop is CASSSLLTGPNTEAFF. The DNA of the CDR3 is TGTGCCAGCAGCTCCCTCTTGACAGGGCCGAACACTGAAGCTTTCTTT.